The clone carrying this T cell receptor beta chain was seen once. As yet, its antigen is unknown. This specimen belongs to a study of T cells in localized non-small cell lung cancer. Here immunoSEQ multiplex PCR was the method, and the copy in TCRdb shows in-frame clones only, minus some. The repertoire holds roughly 25,000 clones, with about 94% as singletons. Germline V lookup: CDR1 SGHVS, CDR2 FQNEAQ. V lost 2 bases, J lost 0 bases, and 8 bases lay in between. The CDR3 runs to 15 residues. Study-level points and caveats: Clonality peaked in uninvolved adjacent lung rather than tumor. Analysis by sequencing included only one tumor region, so heterogeneity remains possible. Longer overall survival accompanied higher blood T cell density. Adjacent lung held a median approximately 57 of the top 100 tumor clones.

This chain uses TRBV7-8 with TRBJ2-4; no clear D gene. The receptor was isolated from a woman aged 40-69 years with stage I lung adenocarcinoma. The sample consisted of peripheral blood, taken before any cancer treatment. CDR3 bases: TGTGCCAGCAGCTTATATCCGGAAGCCAAAAACATTCAGTACTTC. It specifies CASSLYPEAKNIQYF.